This T cell receptor (beta chain) was sequenced in a study of shared clonotypes between healthy human individuals. This CDR3 region has 15 residues. Trimming shortened V by 5 bases and J by 3 bases, and 14 bases separated the two germline ends. Germline values: CDR1 SGHDT, CDR2 YYEEEE. The count of this clone is one. Clones were read by immunoSEQ multiplex PCR, and TCRdb kept only the in-frame ones, dropping some. This table has some 1 million clones, under 80% appearing once. The sequencing sample was made of memory CD4+ T cells sorted from blood. Subset here: CD45RA-negative fraction. The receptor comes from a young man in good health. This sequence joins TRBV5-6 and TRBJ2-2; the D is unclear. The CDR3 DNA sequence: TGTGCCAGCAGACTAAGGACGACTTACACCGGGGAGCTGTTTTTT. Residues: CASRLRTTYTGELFF.